These 28 T cell receptor beta chains originate from one sample sequenced in a study of beta chain features in type 1 diabetes (dated by TCRdb to the late 2010s). Library construction relied on the immunoSEQ multiplex PCR assay. All of the isolated RNA was reverse transcribed with the High Capacity cDNA Reverse Transcription Kit, so expressed TCRB transcripts were sequenced. In its TCRdb copy, this immuneACCESS table keeps in-frame sequences only and misses some clones. Where compared with another copy, unresolved V genes explain less than half of these, and the others have no known cause. In all, the sample holds 200,000 to 300,000 clones, and about 14% of those were seen once. The ten largest clones represent more than 0.02% of the sample. Sequences were obtained from naive CD4+ T cells from blood. This specimen's cell subset or site label, per the study, means: true naive CD4+ T cells. The receptors were gathered from a woman between 35 and 50 years old in good health.

A few counts support this clone. The gene calls are TRBV5-1 and TRBJ2-7; TRBD1 is a possible D gene (5 bases). The CDR3 is made up of 13 amino acids. V was cut by 0 bases and J by 3 bases, with 7 bases left in between. CDR1 and CDR2 (germline): SGHRS, YFSETQ. The CDR3 DNA reads as TGCGCCAGCAGCTTGGGACAGTTCTACGAGCAGTACTTC. This sequence encodes CASSLGQFYEQYF.

Concerning this clone: Other DNA sequences in the same sample also yield this CDR3. The chain joins TRBV27 to TRBJ2-1; possibly TRBD1 for D (5 bases). V was cut by 2 bases and J by 9 bases, with 8 bases left in between. The CDR3 extends over 12 amino acids. The germline CDR1 and CDR2 sequences are MNHEY and SMNVEV (reference sequence). CDR3: CASSLRGGEQFF. In DNA, the CDR3 is TGTGCCAGCAGTTTAAGGGGTGGTGAGCAGTTCTTC.

This clone showed up just a few times. At one boundary the junction diverges from the germline segment, which might be a read error. The CDR3: CASSQGFLAGATIYHEQFF. For the CDR3, the DNA is TGCGCCAGCAGCCAAGGGTTTCTAGCGGGGGCCACCATCTACCATGAGCAGTTCTTC. This chain links TRBV4-1 with TRBJ2-1, with 10 bases identical to TRBD2. CDR3 length: 19 residues. CDR1 is MGHRA, CDR2 YSYEKL, per germline.

This clone came up a few times. The chain couples TRBV6-5 to TRBJ2-3, with 9 bases aligning to TRBD2. The CDR3 runs 15 residues. With V trimmed by 0 bases and J by 8 bases, 6 bases remained unmatched. Germline CDR1 and CDR2: MNHEY and SVGAGI. Here the CDR3 DNA reads TGTGCCAGCAGTTACTCTGCGGGGGGGTTAAGTACGCAGTATTTT. Residues: CASSYSAGGLSTQYF.

This chain connects TRBV27 to TRBJ1-6; no clear D. CDR1 is MNHEY and CDR2 is SMNVEV in the germline V gene (reference sequence). This CDR3 contains 15 residues. The V end was cut by 6 bases, the J end by 4 bases, with 13 bases between. DNA for the CDR3: TGTGCCAGCAGCCTCCCCGGGAGGTATAATTCACCCCTCCACTTT. Translation gives CASSLPGRYNSPLHF.

The chain joins TRBV7-2 to TRBJ1-4; D might be TRBD1 (5 bases). With 7 bases removed from V and 7 bases from J, the gap between germline ends came to 7 bases. Germline V CDR1 and CDR2: SGHTA, FQGNSA. The CDR3 runs to 11 residues. This CDR3 is CASTQGEKLFF. CDR3 bases: TGTGCCAGCACCCAGGGTGAAAAACTGTTTTTT. The entire variable domain, with the rest obtained from reference TRBV7-2 and TRBJ1-4, is as follows: GAGVSQSPSNKVTEKGKDVELRCDPISGHTALYWYRQSLGQGLEFLIYFQGNSAPDKSGLPSDRFSAERTGGSVSTLTIQRTQQEDSAVYLCASTQGEKLFFGSGTQLSVL.

This clone was seen a few times. The chain employs TRBV5-4 and TRBJ2-3, with 7 nucleotides matching TRBD1. The CDR3 consists of 15 residues. Per the germline V gene, CDR1 is SGHNT and CDR2 is YYREEE (reference sequence). V lost 4 bases, J lost 9 bases, and 14 bases stayed unmatched. The CDR3 loop is CASSRRTGPTGTQYF. In nucleotides, the CDR3 is TGTGCCAGCAGCCGTCGGACAGGTCCCACGGGGACGCAGTATTTT.

This clone has ten or more counts. The J gene is TRBJ2-3, the V gene TRBV29-1; 7 bases agree with TRBD2. The length of the CDR3 is 12 residues. The V segment lost 8 bases and the J segment 5 bases; nucleotides outside the gene matches: 7. Germline V lookup: CDR1 SQVTM, CDR2 ANQGSEA. CDR3 in amino acids: CSPRGRGDTQYF. The CDR3 DNA sequence: TGCAGCCCCCGCGGGAGAGGAGATACGCAGTATTTT.

This clone was recorded a few times. The V gene is TRBV29-1, the J gene TRBJ2-1, with D perhaps TRBD1 (5 bases). V was cut by 2 bases and J by 4 bases, with 6 bases left in between. CDR1 and CDR2 (germline): SQVTM, ANQGSEA. This CDR3 is built from 12 residues. CDR3 DNA: TGCAGCGTTGAAAGACAGTACAATGAGCAGTTCTTC. Translated, it gives CSVERQYNEQFF.

The chain employs TRBV29-1 and TRBJ2-7; weak D call: TRBD2 (5 bases). The length of the CDR3 is 17 residues. Germline values: CDR1 SQVTM, CDR2 ANQGSEA. Trimming removed 0 bases from V and 0 bases from J, with 18 bases in between. CDR3 nucleotides: TGCAGCGTTGAAGATCTTAGCGTTACGGGTGACTCCTACGAGCAGTACTTC. This codes for CSVEDLSVTGDSYEQYF.

This clone was recorded at least ten times. Other DNA sequences in the sample encode the same CDR3. This chain links TRBV7-2 with TRBJ2-5; unclear D gene. The CDR3 runs to 12 residues. The germline V and J ends were trimmed by 1 base and 5 bases, with 5 bases remaining between them. Looked up from germline, CDR1 is SGHTA and CDR2 is FQGNSA. Here the CDR3 DNA reads TGTGCCAGCAGCTTAGTCGGGGAGACCCAGTACTTC. This encodes CASSLVGETQYF.

This CDR3 reads CASSPRPGREETQYF. CDR3 DNA sequence: TGTGCCAGTAGTCCCAGACCGGGCAGGGAAGAGACCCAGTACTTC. V usage is TRBV19 and J usage is TRBJ2-5; D is perhaps TRBD1 (5 bases). This CDR3 spans 15 amino acids. Trimming shortened V by 5 bases and J by 3 bases, and 16 bases separated the two germline ends. Germline V gene data show CDR1 as LNHDA and CDR2 as SQIVND (reference sequence).

This clone was counted a few times. This chain connects TRBV10-3 to TRBJ1-1, with 12 bases lining up with TRBD1. The CDR3 totals 18 residues. Germline assignment: CDR1 ENHRY and CDR2 SYGVKD. J gave up 5 bases and V 0 bases, and 10 bases lay outside the gene matches. The CDR3 sequence is CAISESTRDRGRGTEAFF. The DNA for the CDR3 is TGTGCCATCAGTGAGTCGACTCGGGACAGGGGGCGAGGAACTGAAGCTTTCTTT.

This clone came up a few times. The rearrangement links TRBV6-6 to TRBJ1-5; no definite D call. The CDR3 runs 12 residues. V gave up 8 bases and J gave up 15 bases, with 20 bases separating them. Germline loops: CDR1 MNHNY, CDR2 SVGAGI (reference sequence). The CDR3 loop reads CASGGPGYVLHF. CDR3 bases: TGTGCCAGCGGAGGGCCGGGGTATGTTCTGCATTTT.

This clone was seen at least ten times. The V gene is TRBV7-2, the J gene TRBJ2-5; 13 bases are a match to TRBD2. V trimming: 5 bases; J trimming: 1 base; junction bases outside the gene matches: 4. This CDR3 is 16 amino acids long. The germline V gene has CDR1 SGHTA and CDR2 FQGNSA. The CDR3 region has the DNA TGTGCCAGCAGCCCCGGACTAGCGGGGGTCCAAGAGACCCAGTACTTC. It is translated as CASSPGLAGVQETQYF.

This clone has a handful of counts. In DNA, the CDR3 is TGCGCCAGCAGCTCCAGGGGGCAGGGGTCGGAGACCCAGTACTTC. Residues: CASSSRGQGSETQYF. The chain recombines TRBV5-1 with TRBJ2-5, with 8 nucleotides matching TRBD1. This CDR3 region has 15 residues. Trimming removed 3 bases from V and 5 bases from J; junction bases left unmatched: 9. Germline CDR1 and CDR2: SGHRS and YFSETQ.

This clone was seen only a few times. The rearrangement joins TRBV7-8 to TRBJ2-1, with TRBD1 identical over 12 bases. CDR1 is SGHVS, CDR2 FQNEAQ, per germline. The junction had 10 bases not matched to a gene; V was cut back by 4 bases and J by 0 bases. There are 19 residues in the CDR3. CDR3 loop: CASSWDRGLMSSSYNEQFF. The CDR3 DNA follows: TGTGCCAGCAGCTGGGACAGGGGGCTAATGAGCAGCTCCTACAATGAGCAGTTCTTC.

The chain carries TRBV18 and TRBJ2-5; TRBD1 agrees at 7 bases. The end of the DNA is better explained by TRBJ2-7, so the J call may be wrong. The germline gives CDR1 KGHSH, CDR2 LQKENI. The length of the CDR3 is 13 residues. CDR3 nucleotides: TGTGCCAGCTCACCTGGACAGGCTAACGAGCAGTACTTC. Translation gives CASSPGQANEQYF.

The gene calls are TRBV11-3 and TRBJ2-2, with TRBD2 identical over 7 bases. V lost 5 bases, J lost 7 bases, and 10 bases stayed unmatched. Germline CDR1 SGHNT, CDR2 YENEEA. The CDR3 is 15 amino acids. The CDR3 reads CASSPARGTGGELFF. The CDR3 DNA follows: TGTGCCAGCAGCCCGGCGCGGGGGACGGGCGGGGAGCTGTTTTTT.

This clone was counted only a few times. This chain joins TRBV13 and TRBJ1-1, with 8 positions matching TRBD1. The CDR3 is 17 amino acids. V was clipped by 5 bases and J by 1 base; unmatched bases: 12. Per the germline V gene, CDR1 is PRHDT and CDR2 is FYEKMQ (reference sequence). Here the CDR3 reads CASSPRLTGEANTEAFF. The CDR3 region has the DNA TGTGCCAGCAGCCCTAGATTGACAGGGGAGGCGAACACTGAAGCTTTCTTT. Filled out from reference TRBV13 and TRBJ1-1, the complete variable domain reads AAGVIQSPRHLIKEKRETATLKCYPIPRHDTVYWYQQGPGQDPQFLISFYEKMQSDKGSIPDRFSAQQFSDYHSELNMSSLELGDSALYFCASSPRLTGEANTEAFFGQGTRLTVV.

In its sample, this clone was seen a few times. The chain uses TRBV11-2 and TRBJ2-7; 10 bases are shared with TRBD1. V gave up 6 bases and J gave up 3 bases; unmatched junction bases: 5. The CDR3 length is 14 residues. The germline V gene encodes CDR1 SGHAT and CDR2 FQNNGV. The CDR3 loop is CASSRDRGFYEQYF. The CDR3 DNA sequence: TGTGCCAGCAGTCGGGACAGGGGATTCTACGAGCAGTACTTC.

This clone was seen more than once but under ten times. The rearrangement links TRBV2 to TRBJ2-1, with 10 bases identical to TRBD2. With V trimmed by 0 bases and J by 0 bases, 5 bases remained unmatched. This CDR3 contains 18 residues. CDR1 is SNHLY and CDR2 is FYNNEI in the germline V gene. In nucleotides, the CDR3 is TGTGCCAGCAGTGAAGCGTGGACTAGCGGTAACTCCTACAATGAGCAGTTCTTC. Its translation: CASSEAWTSGNSYNEQFF.

V and J are TRBV5-6 and TRBJ2-7; D ambiguous. The CDR3 is made up of 13 amino acids. Germline V gene lookup returns CDR1 SGHDT and CDR2 YYEEEE. The germline V and J ends were trimmed by 0 bases and 9 bases, with 13 bases remaining between them. CDR3 sequence (DNA): TGTGCCAGCAGCTTGGCTTCCAGTTCAGGGCAGTACTTC. Translation gives CASSLASSSGQYF.

The rearrangement uses TRBV7-9 and TRBJ1-4, with 9 bases aligning to TRBD1. V lost 3 bases, J lost 8 bases, and 7 bases stayed unmatched. Germline-derived CDR1 and CDR2 are SEHNR and FQNEAQ (reference sequence). The CDR3 totals 15 residues. The CDR3 loop reads CASSFWGQGDEKLFF. The CDR3 DNA reads as TGTGCCAGCAGCTTTTGGGGACAGGGAGACGAAAAACTGTTTTTT.

CDR3 sequence reads: CASSVDGTHLSDTQYF. The CDR3 DNA reads as TGTGCCAGCAGCGTAGACGGGACTCATTTATCAGATACGCAGTATTTT. The chain employs TRBV9 and TRBJ2-3; a weak D match, TRBD2 (6 bases). From germline, CDR1 is SGDLS and CDR2 YYNGEE. This CDR3 is 16 amino acids long. V lost 0 bases and J 4 bases, leaving 15 bases between the germline ends.

This clone was seen more than once but under ten times. This chain joins TRBV11-2 and TRBJ2-7; D remains unclear. V gave up 1 base and J gave up 4 bases, with 8 bases separating them. The CDR3 length is 13 residues. In germline, CDR1 is SGHAT, CDR2 FQNNGV. The CDR3 DNA sequence: TGTGCCAGCAGCTTAGGCGACAAGTACGAGCAGTACTTC. It is translated as CASSLGDKYEQYF.

This clone was seen more than once but under ten times. This sample also contains other DNA sequences that code for the same CDR3. V gene TRBV6-5 combines with J gene TRBJ2-7; the D gene is possibly TRBD2 (5 bases). CDR1 MNHEY and CDR2 SVGAGI come from the germline V gene. V was shortened by 6 bases and J by 0 bases, with 6 bases between the two germline ends. This CDR3 spans 12 amino acids. This CDR3 is CASSRDSYEQYF. CDR3 nucleotide sequence: TGTGCCAGCAGCCGGGACTCCTACGAGCAGTACTTC.

The chain employs TRBV5-6 and TRBJ2-3; 8 bases fit TRBD1. This CDR3 has 16 amino acids. V lost 3 bases, J lost 1 base, and 7 bases stayed unmatched. Germline loops: CDR1 SGHDT, CDR2 YYEEEE. CDR3 DNA: TGTGCCAGCAGCTCGCAGGGGGCGCCCCGCACAGATACGCAGTATTTT. Protein product: CASSSQGAPRTDTQYF.